This T cell receptor (beta chain) came from a study of long-term antiretroviral therapy in people with HIV. Study context: A decade or so separates the oldest specimens from the later 2015 immediate-ART recommendation. Broader study findings: Clonal expansions arising prior to ART prevailed in the repertoire at every time point.

Germline V lookup: CDR1 SGHAT, CDR2 FQNNGV. The V and J ends lost 10 bases and 5 bases, in that order; junction bases with no gene match: 12. CDR3 length: 15 residues. Points on this clone: Antigen unknown.

Survey-level resolution applied to immunoSEQ assay v3.0. Only in-frame clones appear in the TCRdb table, and some are missing; sequencing was by immunoSEQ multiplex PCR. This sample has under 50,000 clones, with more than 75% found just once. Sequenced here: unsorted PBMCs, sampled 0.1 years before starting antiretroviral therapy. This clonotype was obtained from a woman aged 45-59 years with HIV. The chain carries TRBV11-2 and TRBJ2-1, with 9 positions matching TRBD2. CDR3 DNA sequence: TGTGCCACCAGAGACGTCGCGGGGGGGAACAATGAGCAGTTCTTC. It encodes CATRDVAGGNNEQFF. The variable domain in full, completed from reference TRBV11-2 and TRBJ2-1, reads EAGVAQSPRYKIIEKRQSVAFWCNPISGHATLYWYQQILGQGPKLLIQFQNNGVVDDSQLPKDRFSAERLKGVDSTLKIQPAKLEDSAVYLCATRDVAGGNNEQFFGPGTRLTVL.